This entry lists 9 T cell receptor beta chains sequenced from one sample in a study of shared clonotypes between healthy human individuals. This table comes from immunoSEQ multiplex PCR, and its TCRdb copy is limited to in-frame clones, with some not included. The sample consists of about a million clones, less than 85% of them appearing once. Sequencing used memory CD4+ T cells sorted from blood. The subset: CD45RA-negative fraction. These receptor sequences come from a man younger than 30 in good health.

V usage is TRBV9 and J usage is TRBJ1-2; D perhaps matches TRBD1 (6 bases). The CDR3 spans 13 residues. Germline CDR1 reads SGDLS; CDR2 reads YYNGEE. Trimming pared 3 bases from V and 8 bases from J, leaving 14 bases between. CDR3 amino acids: CASSGSGGRGYTF. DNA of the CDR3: TGTGCCAGCAGCGGGTCCGGGGGGCGAGGCTACACCTTC.

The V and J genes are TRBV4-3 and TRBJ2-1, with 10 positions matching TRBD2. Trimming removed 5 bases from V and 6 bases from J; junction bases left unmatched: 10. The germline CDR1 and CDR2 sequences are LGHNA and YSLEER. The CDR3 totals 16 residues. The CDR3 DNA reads TGCGCCAGCAGCAATATAGCGGGAGGACTTCGCAATGAGCAGTTCTTC. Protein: CASSNIAGGLRNEQFF.

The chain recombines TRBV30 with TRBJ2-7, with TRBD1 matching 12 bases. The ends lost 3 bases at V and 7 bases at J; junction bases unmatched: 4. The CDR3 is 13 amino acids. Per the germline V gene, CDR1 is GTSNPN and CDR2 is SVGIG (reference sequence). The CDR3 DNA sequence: TGTGCCTGGAGGGGACAGGGGGCAGGTGAGCAGTACTTC. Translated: CAWRGQGAGEQYF.

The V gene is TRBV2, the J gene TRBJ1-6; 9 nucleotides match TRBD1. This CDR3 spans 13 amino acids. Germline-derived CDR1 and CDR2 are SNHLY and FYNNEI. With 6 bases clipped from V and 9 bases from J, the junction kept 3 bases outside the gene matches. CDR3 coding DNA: TGTGCCAGCAGACAGGGGGCTAGTTCACCCCTCCACTTT. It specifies CASRQGASSPLHF. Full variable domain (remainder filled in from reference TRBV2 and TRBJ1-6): EPEVTQTPSHQVTQMGQEVILRCVPISNHLYFYWYRQILGQKVEFLVSFYNNEISEKSEIFDDQFSVERPDGSNFTLKIRSTKLEDSAMYFCASRQGASSPLHFGNGTRLTVT.

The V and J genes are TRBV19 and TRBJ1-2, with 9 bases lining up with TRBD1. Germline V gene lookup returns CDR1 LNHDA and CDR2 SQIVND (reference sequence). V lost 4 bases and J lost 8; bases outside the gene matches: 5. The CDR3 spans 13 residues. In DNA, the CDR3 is TGTGCCAGTAGTAAGGGACAGGGAGGCGGCTACACCTTC. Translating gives CASSKGQGGGYTF.

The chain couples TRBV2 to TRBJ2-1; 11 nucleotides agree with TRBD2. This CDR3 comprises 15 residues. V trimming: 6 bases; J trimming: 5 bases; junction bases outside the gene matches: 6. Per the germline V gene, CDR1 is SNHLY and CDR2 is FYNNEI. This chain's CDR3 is CASSPTSGGDNEQFF. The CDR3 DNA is TGTGCCAGCAGCCCCACTAGCGGGGGTGACAATGAGCAGTTCTTC. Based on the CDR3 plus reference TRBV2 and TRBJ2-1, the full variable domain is EPEVTQTPSHQVTQMGQEVILRCVPISNHLYFYWYRQILGQKVEFLVSFYNNEISEKSEIFDDQFSVERPDGSNFTLKIRSTKLEDSAMYFCASSPTSGGDNEQFFGPGTRLTVL.

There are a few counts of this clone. CDR3 DNA: TGTGCCAGCAGCAAAGAGACCCAGTACTTC. This gives the protein CASSKETQYF. This sequence joins TRBV28 and TRBJ2-5; unclear D gene. V was cut by 6 bases and J by 3 bases, with 2 bases left in between. CDR3 length: 10 amino acids. Germline V gives CDR1 MDHEN, CDR2 SYDVKM.

The CDR3 sequence: CAWSELGTGELFF. CDR3 nucleotide sequence: TGTGCCTGGAGTGAATTAGGAACCGGGGAGCTGTTTTTT. The V gene is TRBV30, the J gene TRBJ2-2; D is ambiguous. V shed 1 base and J shed 5 bases, with 8 bases lying between them. This CDR3 contains 13 residues. The germline CDR1 and CDR2 sequences are GTSNPN and SVGIG (reference sequence).

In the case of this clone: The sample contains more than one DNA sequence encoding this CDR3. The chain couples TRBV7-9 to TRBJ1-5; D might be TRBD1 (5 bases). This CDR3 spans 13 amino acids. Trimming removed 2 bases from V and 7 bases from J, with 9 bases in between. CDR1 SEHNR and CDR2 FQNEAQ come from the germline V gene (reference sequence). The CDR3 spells CASSLQGGQPQHF. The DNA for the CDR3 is TGTGCCAGCAGCTTACAGGGTGGGCAGCCCCAGCATTTT.